This T cell receptor (beta chain) was sequenced during a study of regulatory T cells in long-lasting Graves disease. Notes on the study in general: TCR diversity was lower in persistent Graves' patients than in newly diagnosed ones.

As regards this clonotype: Its specificity is not known.

Time point defined: newly diagnosed GD, antithyroid drugs for less than 3 months. Generation of the TCR library employed RNA extracted from PBMCs. As collected, the peripheral blood samples measured around 9 milliliters each and went into EDTA tubes. According to the study, TCR beta libraries were built with iRepertoire HTBI primers and CDR3-region Arm-PCR. Via MiXCR, TCRdb re-called the multiplex PCR reads, giving one row per CDR3 protein. This sample yields about 500,000 distinct CDR3 sequences, of which under 20% are seen a single time; roughly an eighth belongs to the top ten. Germline lookup yields CDR1 LGHDT and CDR2 YNNKEL (reference sequence). This CDR3 is built from 16 residues. After removal of 1 base from V and 2 bases from J, the junction contained 2 bases not matched to a gene. The same sample was also used in a study of T cells in Graves' hyperthyroidism and ophthalmopathy.

The V and J genes are TRBV3-1 and TRBJ2-7; 13 bases align to TRBD2. The sample consisted of peripheral blood mononuclear cells (PBMCs), taken at new diagnosis, from a patient treated with antithyroid drugs. The source of this sequence is a middle-aged man with Graves disease. CDR3 sequence reads: CASSQGLAGGTYEQYF. CDR3 DNA: TGTGCCAGCAGCCAAGGACTAGCGGGAGGAACCTACGAGCAGTACTTC.